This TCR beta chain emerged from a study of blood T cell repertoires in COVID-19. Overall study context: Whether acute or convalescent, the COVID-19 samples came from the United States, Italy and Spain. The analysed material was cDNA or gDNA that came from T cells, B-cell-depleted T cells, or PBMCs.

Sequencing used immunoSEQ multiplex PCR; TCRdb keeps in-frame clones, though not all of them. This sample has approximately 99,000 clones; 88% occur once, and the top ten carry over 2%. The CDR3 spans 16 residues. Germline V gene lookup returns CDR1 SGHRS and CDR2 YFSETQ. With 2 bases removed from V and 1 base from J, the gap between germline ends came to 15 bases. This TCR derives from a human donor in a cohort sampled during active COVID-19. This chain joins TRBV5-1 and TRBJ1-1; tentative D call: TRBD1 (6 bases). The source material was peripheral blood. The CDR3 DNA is TGCGCCAGCAGCTTTTCTCCGACAGGCGAGAACACTGAAGCTTTCTTT. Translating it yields CASSFSPTGENTEAFF. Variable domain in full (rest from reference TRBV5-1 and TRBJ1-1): KAGVTQTPRYLIKTRGQQVTLSCSPISGHRSVSWYQQTPGQGLQFLFEYFSETQRNKGNFPGRFSGRQFSNSRSEMNVSTLELGDSALYLCASSFSPTGENTEAFFGQGTRLTVV.